Described below is a single TCR beta chain sequence and its context. Its antigen is undetermined. The use of a sample-barcoded 5' primer and a J-beta primer mix characterized a second PCR of roughly 6 to 11 cycles. In TCRdb, the 5' RACE reads were re-called with MiXCR into one record per CDR3 protein. The sample holds 800,000 to 900,000 distinct CDR3 sequences, about 62% seen once. The data were obtained in a study of blood T cells in healthy people across ages. Study-wide context: Every two T cells gave about one barcoded beta molecule via template switching. Findings and limits, study-wide: Researchers report that TCR beta diversity correlated strongly with naive T cell percentage.

This CDR3 has 15 amino acids. Per the germline V gene, CDR1 is ENHRY and CDR2 is SYGVKD. Trimming shortened V by 2 bases and J by 0 bases, and 10 bases separated the two germline ends. PBMCs were isolated at a quantity of at least 7 million per sample. The chain is built from TRBV10-3 and TRBJ1-1; no clear D. The sequence came from a man between 25 and 39 years old in good health. The sequenced sample consisted of blood. In DNA, the CDR3 is TGTGCCATCAGTGAGCTGGTCGGGTTGAACACTGAAGCTTTCTTT. Its translation: CAISELVGLNTEAFF.